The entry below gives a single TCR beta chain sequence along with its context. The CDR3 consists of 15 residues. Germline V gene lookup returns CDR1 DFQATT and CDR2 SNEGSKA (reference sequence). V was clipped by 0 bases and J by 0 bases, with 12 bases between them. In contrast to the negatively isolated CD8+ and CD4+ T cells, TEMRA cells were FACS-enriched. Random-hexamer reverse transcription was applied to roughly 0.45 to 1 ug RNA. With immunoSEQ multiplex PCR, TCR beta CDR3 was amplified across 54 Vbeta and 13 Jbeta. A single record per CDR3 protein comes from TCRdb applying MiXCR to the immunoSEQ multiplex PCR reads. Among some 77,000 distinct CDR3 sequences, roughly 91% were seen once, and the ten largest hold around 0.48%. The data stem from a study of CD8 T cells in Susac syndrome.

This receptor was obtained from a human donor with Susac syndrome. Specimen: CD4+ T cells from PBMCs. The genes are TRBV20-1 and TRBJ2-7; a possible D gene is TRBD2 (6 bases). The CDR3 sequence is CSARESGRSSYEQYF. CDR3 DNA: TGCAGTGCTAGAGAGAGCGGGCGCAGCTCCTACGAGCAGTACTTC.